These 18 T cell receptor beta chains were all obtained from the same sample, sequenced in a study of identical twins (TCRdb year 2016). The library came from 5' RACE. The sequencing machine was an Illumina HiSeq 2000. The public reads were reprocessed in TCRdb via fastp at Q25 and MiXCR, keeping in-frame beta chains. A single entry per CDR3 protein holds the most common genes and DNA from its merged rows. In this sample the table shows hundreds of thousands of distinct CDR3 sequences, roughly an eighth of which occur a single time. The ten largest clones take up around 7.2% of the sample. This same sample was also part of a study on yellow fever vaccine responses in identical twins.

The sequenced material came from CD8+ T cells sorted from blood. Every receptor here comes from a young woman in good health.

This sequence joins TRBV6-5 and TRBJ2-7; TRBD2 matches 12 bases. This CDR3 is built from 14 residues. In germline, CDR1 is MNHEY, CDR2 SVGAGI. The J segment lost 3 bases and the V segment lost 8 bases, leaving 5 bases of the junction unmatched. This CDR3 reads CASCWTSGDYEQYV. CDR3 nucleotide sequence: TGTGCCAGCTGTTGGACTAGCGGGGACTACGAGCAGTACGTC.

The rearrangement uses TRBV5-1 and TRBJ2-7, with D perhaps being TRBD1 or TRBD2 (5 bases each). Germline loops: CDR1 SGHRS, CDR2 YFSETQ. The V and J ends lost 2 bases and 0 bases respectively, with 9 bases between them. The CDR3 spans 14 residues. The CDR3 coding sequence is TGCGCCAGCAGCTTTTCGGGGCCCTCCTACGAGCAGTACTTC. Amino acid sequence: CASSFSGPSYEQYF.

The chain employs TRBV2 and TRBJ2-2; D not certain. CDR3 length equals 14 residues. Germline assignment: CDR1 SNHLY and CDR2 FYNNEI. V was trimmed by 7 bases and J by 0 bases, leaving 9 bases between them. CDR3 loop: CASTPTSNTGELFF. The CDR3 DNA sequence: TGTGCCAGCACCCCTACTTCGAACACCGGGGAGCTGTTTTTT. The variable domain in full, completed from reference TRBV2 and TRBJ2-2, reads EPEVTQTPSHQVTQMGQEVILRCVPISNHLYFYWYRQILGQKVEFLVSFYNNEISEKSEIFDDQFSVERPDGSNFTLKIRSTKLEDSAMYFCASTPTSNTGELFFGEGSRLTVL.

This clonotype was seen a handful of times. V usage is TRBV7-9 and J usage is TRBJ2-1; TRBD2 agrees at 7 bases. Germline-derived CDR1 and CDR2 are SEHNR and FQNEAQ (reference sequence). The CDR3 runs 16 residues. Trimming took 0 bases from V and 2 from J; bases not matched to a gene: 4. The CDR3 sequence is CASSLASGRPYNEQFF. The CDR3 DNA sequence: TGTGCCAGCAGCTTAGCCTCCGGGAGGCCCTACAATGAGCAGTTCTTC.

The V and J genes are TRBV7-2 and TRBJ2-5; the D is unclear. The germline V and J ends were trimmed by 5 bases and 0 bases, with 10 bases remaining between them. The CDR3 length is 14 residues. Per the germline V gene, CDR1 is SGHTA and CDR2 is FQGNSA. The chain's CDR3 is CASSPHTYQETQYF. The CDR3 DNA follows: TGTGCCAGCAGCCCCCATACGTACCAAGAGACCCAGTACTTC.

This chain's CDR3 is CASSYGPARGYNSPLHF. The CDR3 DNA is TGTGCCAGCAGTTACGGGCCGGCTCGAGGCTATAATTCACCCCTCCACTTT. The chain recombines TRBV6-5 with TRBJ1-6; D remains ambiguous. CDR1 is MNHEY and CDR2 is SVGAGI in the germline V gene. This CDR3 contains 17 residues. The ends were cut back, 2 bases at V and 3 bases at J, with 14 bases in the middle.

The sample holds a few counts of this clonotype. This chain joins TRBV10-2 and TRBJ1-2; 8 nucleotides match TRBD1. This CDR3 region has 15 residues. With V trimmed by 3 bases and J by 4 bases, 7 bases remained unmatched. The germline V gene has CDR1 WSHSY and CDR2 SAAADI. CDR3 sequence reads: CASSDRTGYLYGYTF. The DNA of the CDR3 is TGCGCCAGCAGTGACCGGACAGGGTACCTCTATGGCTACACCTTC.

V is TRBV3-1 and J is TRBJ2-5; maybe TRBD2 (5 bases). CDR3 size: 13 residues. The germline V gene has CDR1 LGHDT and CDR2 YNNKEL (reference sequence). V was cut by 1 base and J by 2 bases, with 5 bases left in between. The CDR3 reads CASSQGEQETQYF. In DNA form, the CDR3 reads TGTGCCAGCAGCCAAGGGGAGCAAGAGACCCAGTACTTC.

The chain employs TRBV3-1 and TRBJ2-5; 7 bases line up with TRBD1. Germline lookup yields CDR1 LGHDT and CDR2 YNNKEL (reference sequence). The CDR3 contains 14 residues. V trimming: 3 bases; J trimming: 4 bases; junction bases outside the gene matches: 5. CDR3 residues: CASSHRGPRETQYF. Here the CDR3 DNA reads TGTGCCAGCAGCCATAGGGGGCCTAGAGAGACCCAGTACTTC.

This clonotype showed up just a few times. The rearrangement joins TRBV20-1 to TRBJ1-2, with TRBD1 matching over 10 bases. The CDR3 length is 14 residues. J gave up 5 bases and V 6 bases, and 9 bases lay outside the gene matches. Germline V gene lookup returns CDR1 DFQATT and CDR2 SNEGSKA (reference sequence). Here the CDR3 reads CSAPPGQGPYGYTF. The CDR3 region has the DNA TGCAGTGCGCCCCCGGGACAGGGGCCTTATGGCTACACCTTC.

This clonotype was detected a few times. V gene TRBV7-8 combines with J gene TRBJ2-7; D uncertain. V was trimmed by 4 bases and J by 0 bases, leaving 19 bases between them. The CDR3 runs to 17 residues. Germline assignment: CDR1 SGHVS and CDR2 FQNEAQ. The CDR3 spells CASSSALAYESSYEQYV. For the CDR3, the DNA is TGTGCCAGCAGCTCTGCTTTGGCATACGAAAGCTCCTACGAGCAGTACGTC.

This clonotype was detected only a few times. A single base separates this from a much larger clone, so it may be a read error. V gene TRBV7-6 combines with J gene TRBJ2-1; D is possibly TRBD1 (5 bases). Germline CDR1 and CDR2: SGHVS and FNYEAQ. The length of the CDR3 is 14 residues. This CDR3 reads CASSRESDNNEHFF. The CDR3 DNA reads as TGTGCCAGCAGCCGAGAATCGGACAACAATGAGCATTTCTTC.

This clonotype was seen more than once but under ten times. The chain carries TRBV15 and TRBJ2-5; D call uncertain. Trimming shortened V by 0 bases and J by 2 bases, and 10 bases separated the two germline ends. Germline-derived CDR1 and CDR2 are LNHNV and YYDKDF (reference sequence). The CDR3 runs to 15 residues. Here the CDR3 reads CATSRDYGVQETQYF. DNA of the CDR3: TGTGCCACCAGCAGAGACTACGGAGTACAAGAGACCCAGTACTTC.

The sample holds a few counts of this clonotype. The chain uses TRBV25-1 and TRBJ2-2; 9 positions agree with TRBD2. The germline V gene encodes CDR1 MGHDK and CDR2 SYGVNS. The CDR3 has 17 amino acids. Trimming removed 0 bases from V and 3 bases from J; junction bases left unmatched: 5. CDR3 bases: TGTGCCAGCAGTGAATATGCGGGAGGGCCCCACACCGGGGAGCTGTTTTTT. It encodes CASSEYAGGPHTGELFF.

This chain uses TRBV12-5 with TRBJ2-7; D unresolved. This CDR3 contains 11 residues. Germline CDR1 LGHNT, CDR2 FRNRAP. This chain's CDR3 is CASGLGCEQSV. In DNA, the CDR3 is TGTGCTAGTGGTTTGGGTTGCGAGCAGTCCGTC.

This clonotype was seen ten or more times. CDR3 nucleotide sequence: TGCGCCAGCAGCCCAGGAGGGCGTGAGCAGTTCTTC. It is translated as CASSPGGREQFF. V and J are TRBV4-1 and TRBJ2-1; perhaps TRBD2 as D (6 bases). Germline V gives CDR1 MGHRA, CDR2 YSYEKL. The V end lost 4 bases, the J end lost 9 bases, and 10 bases lay between the germline ends. The CDR3 runs 12 residues.

J is TRBJ2-7 and V is TRBV11-3; D is unresolved. V shed 6 bases and J shed 1 base, with 13 bases lying between them. Germline CDR1 reads SGHNT; CDR2 reads YENEEA. The CDR3 is made up of 14 amino acids. The CDR3 DNA reads as TGTGCCAGCAGTCGGACCTCCCGATCCTACGAGCAGTACTTC. Its translation is CASSRTSRSYEQYF.

This clonotype was counted ten times or more. This chain links TRBV5-1 with TRBJ1-1; 10 bases fit TRBD1. This CDR3 contains 15 residues. Germline values: CDR1 SGHRS, CDR2 YFSETQ. Germline trimming cut 1 base from V and 5 bases from J; bases unmatched to any gene: 5. The CDR3 here is CASSLKVGQGTEAFF. The CDR3, as DNA: TGCGCCAGCAGCTTGAAAGTGGGACAGGGGACTGAAGCTTTCTTT.